What follows are 19 T cell receptor beta chains derived from one specimen sequenced in a study of shared clonotypes between healthy human individuals. Profiled with immunoSEQ multiplex PCR; TCRdb holds only in-frame clones, not every one. The sample shows around 2.5 million clones, over 85% of them seen only once. Sequencing was done on a sample of naive CD4+ T cells from PBMCs. Subset in this sample: CD45RA+ positively selected. The source is a man aged 18-30 years in good health. Some clones in this sample may be carry-over from other donors' samples.

The V gene is TRBV4-1, the J gene TRBJ1-3; D uncertain. Germline values: CDR1 MGHRA, CDR2 YSYEKL. V dropped 1 base and J dropped 3 bases, with 10 bases sitting between them. This CDR3 is built from 15 residues. Written as DNA, the CDR3 is TGCGCCAGCAGCCAAGGACTCCTTAGTGGAAACACCATATATTTT. Amino acids: CASSQGLLSGNTIYF.

This clone was observed a single time. V and J are TRBV28 and TRBJ1-1; a possible D gene is TRBD1 (5 bases). Trimming removed 7 bases from V and 0 bases from J, with 12 bases in between. The CDR3 consists of 14 residues. CDR1 is MDHEN and CDR2 is SYDVKM in the germline V gene. Here the CDR3 reads CASTKTVMNTEAFF. CDR3 DNA: TGTGCCAGCACGAAGACAGTCATGAACACTGAAGCTTTCTTT.

This chain joins TRBV6-1 and TRBJ2-7, with D perhaps TRBD1 (6 bases). This CDR3 is 13 amino acids long. Germline CDR1 MNHNS, CDR2 SASEGT. Trimming took off 7 bases at V and 2 bases at J, with 12 bases between the two ends. The CDR3 sequence: CASKGGLTYEQYF. CDR3 coding DNA: TGTGCCAGCAAAGGGGGTCTAACCTACGAGCAGTACTTC.

This sequence joins TRBV5-1 and TRBJ2-2; tentative D call: TRBD1 (5 bases). The CDR3 consists of 15 residues. Germline loops: CDR1 SGHRS, CDR2 YFSETQ. Trimming removed 0 bases at V and 7 bases at J, with 13 bases between. For the CDR3, the DNA is TGCGCCAGCAGCTTGGATGACAGAGAAGGCGGGGAGCTGTTTTTT. Protein: CASSLDDREGGELFF.

The chain is built from TRBV5-5 and TRBJ1-5; TRBD1 agrees at 11 bases. This CDR3 is 16 amino acids long. CDR1 SGHKS and CDR2 YYEKEE come from the germline V gene (reference sequence). Trimming removed 0 bases from V and 7 bases from J; junction bases left unmatched: 6. The CDR3 DNA reads as TGTGCCAGCAGCTTGGCCGGACAGGGGGCTTGGCAGCCCCAGCATTTT. It specifies CASSLAGQGAWQPQHF.

The chain recombines TRBV7-9 with TRBJ1-2; D call uncertain. This CDR3 has 13 amino acids. Trimming cost V 1 base and J 8 bases, with 11 bases left between them. The germline V gene has CDR1 SEHNR and CDR2 FQNEAQ (reference sequence). This chain's CDR3 is CASSLDGYEGYTF. In DNA, the CDR3 is TGTGCCAGCAGCTTAGACGGGTACGAAGGCTACACCTTC.

This rearrangement joins TRBV5-8 to TRBJ1-4; D is unresolved. The CDR3 extends over 17 amino acids. The ends were cut back, 4 bases at V and 2 bases at J, with 18 bases in the middle. Germline values: CDR1 SGHTS, CDR2 YDEGEE. CDR3 nucleotides: TGTGCCAGCAGCCCGGGTCTCGCGCGAATCACTAATGAAAAACTGTTTTTT. It is translated as CASSPGLARITNEKLFF.

The chain employs TRBV19 and TRBJ1-2; D remains ambiguous. The germline CDR1 and CDR2 sequences are LNHDA and SQIVND (reference sequence). V was clipped by 3 bases and J by 13 bases, with 18 bases between them. The CDR3 loop spans 13 amino acids. The CDR3 loop is CASSISIRQSSTF. CDR3 nucleotides: TGTGCCAGTAGTATTAGTATTCGGCAGAGCAGCACCTTC.

This clone was counted a single time. The rearrangement uses TRBV18 and TRBJ1-5; 9 bases align to TRBD1. The CDR3 consists of 15 residues. V gave up 4 bases and J gave up 3 bases; unmatched junction bases: 4. From germline, CDR1 is KGHSH and CDR2 LQKENI. The CDR3 DNA follows: TGTGCCAGCTCACGTAGGACAGGGGACAATCAGCCCCAGCATTTT. Translation gives CASSRRTGDNQPQHF. Full variable domain (missing parts from reference TRBV18 and TRBJ1-5): NAGVMQNPRHLVRRRGQEARLRCSPMKGHSHVYWYRQLPEEGLKFMVYLQKENIIDESGMPKERFSAEFPKEGPSILRIQQVVRGDSAAYFCASSRRTGDNQPQHFGDGTRLSIL.

The gene calls are TRBV5-5 and TRBJ1-4; unclear D gene. The germline gives CDR1 SGHKS, CDR2 YYEKEE (reference sequence). CDR3 length: 16 amino acids. V shed 4 bases and J shed 0 bases, with 13 bases lying between them. CDR3 DNA: TGTGCCAGCAGCCTCCCGGCGGACGCAACTAATGAAAAACTGTTTTTT. This sequence encodes CASSLPADATNEKLFF.

As DNA, the CDR3 is TGTGCCAGCAGCTTATTAGGTATTGGGACAACCACCGGGGAGCTGTTTTTT. The encoded protein is CASSLLGIGTTTGELFF. The V call is TRBV7-3, the J call TRBJ2-2; possible D gene TRBD1, 6 bases. There are 17 residues in the CDR3. In germline, CDR1 is SGHTA, CDR2 FQGTGA. V dropped 2 bases and J dropped 4 bases, with 17 bases sitting between them. The whole variable domain, filled in from reference TRBV7-3 and TRBJ2-2, reads GAGVSQTPSNKVTEKGKYVELRCDPISGHTALYWYRQSLGQGPEFLIYFQGTGAADDSGLPNDRFFAVRPEGSVSTLKIQRTERGDSAVYLCASSLLGIGTTTGELFFGEGSRLTVL.

This chain connects TRBV19 to TRBJ1-1; 9 positions agree with TRBD1. The germline CDR1 and CDR2 sequences are LNHDA and SQIVND (reference sequence). The CDR3 totals 16 residues. V dropped 3 bases and J dropped 1; count of bases not matched to a gene: 6. For the CDR3, the DNA is TGTGCCAGTAGTATGTTCCCGGGACAGGGGAACACTGAAGCTTTCTTT. Residues: CASSMFPGQGNTEAFF.

In this sample, this clone turned up once. The rearrangement links TRBV6-1 to TRBJ1-2; TRBD1 matches 8 bases. Germline lookup yields CDR1 MNHNS and CDR2 SASEGT. The CDR3 spans 19 residues. The trim removed 2 bases at V and 0 bases at J, leaving 14 bases unmatched. The CDR3 DNA reads TGTGCCAGCAGTGAATCACGGCCAGGGGGCAGACTCTCTAACTATGGCTACACCTTC. As protein: CASSESRPGGRLSNYGYTF.

The J gene is TRBJ1-2, the V gene TRBV19, with TRBD1 matching 11 bases. The CDR3 has 13 amino acids. Trimming cost V 7 bases and J 8 bases; bases outside gene matches: 6. Germline CDR1 reads LNHDA; CDR2 reads SQIVND (reference sequence). The CDR3 nucleotides are TGTGCCAGTAAGGACAGGGGGCGATTAGGCTACACCTTC. This translates into CASKDRGRLGYTF. Full variable domain (outside the CDR3, taken from reference TRBV19 and TRBJ1-2): DGGITQSPKYLFRKEGQNVTLSCEQNLNHDAMYWYRQDPGQGLRLIYYSQIVNDFQKGDIAEGYSVSREKKESFPLTVTSAQKNPTAFYLCASKDRGRLGYTFGSGTRLTVV.

Notes on this clone: This CDR3 is also generated by other DNA sequences in the sample. The V and J genes are TRBV28 and TRBJ2-2; 7 positions agree with TRBD1. In germline, CDR1 is MDHEN, CDR2 SYDVKM. The J segment lost 5 bases and the V segment lost 8 bases, leaving 8 bases of the junction unmatched. The CDR3 spans 14 residues. This CDR3 is CASRRQGGTGELFF. The CDR3 nucleotides read TGTGCCAGCCGGAGACAGGGCGGTACCGGGGAGCTGTTTTTT.

With regard to this clone: This specimen includes other DNA sequences encoding the same CDR3. V usage is TRBV9 and J usage is TRBJ2-1; D not certain. CDR1 and CDR2 (germline): SGDLS, YYNGEE. The V gene lost 0 bases and the J gene lost 2 bases, with 9 bases spanning the gap. The CDR3 contains 15 residues. CDR3 DNA: TGTGCCAGCAGCGTAGTAAGTGGGACCTACAATGAGCAGTTCTTC. Translation: CASSVVSGTYNEQFF.

CDR3 region: CASSIGTVEETQYF. CDR3 DNA: TGTGCCAGCAGCATCGGGACAGTAGAGGAGACCCAGTACTTC. The chain links TRBV7-9 to TRBJ2-5; 7 bases are shared with TRBD1. The CDR3 consists of 14 residues. CDR1 is SEHNR, CDR2 FQNEAQ, per germline (reference sequence). The ends lost 5 bases at V and 5 bases at J; junction bases unmatched: 8.

The rearrangement uses TRBV10-3 and TRBJ2-3; 8 bases line up with TRBD2. Germline CDR1 ENHRY, CDR2 SYGVKD. With V trimmed by 4 bases and J by 2 bases, 8 bases remained unmatched. The CDR3 consists of 16 residues. CDR3 in amino acids: CAISGAGVSATDTQYF. The CDR3, as DNA: TGTGCCATCAGTGGAGCGGGAGTGTCTGCCACAGATACGCAGTATTTT.

This clone was seen a single time. This chain connects TRBV5-4 to TRBJ2-3; D is ambiguous. This CDR3 region has 20 residues. From germline, CDR1 is SGHNT and CDR2 YYREEE (reference sequence). Trimming cost V 4 bases and J 2 bases, with 29 bases left between them. CDR3 sequence: CASSPRPPPISKLHTDTQYF. CDR3 nucleotide sequence: TGTGCCAGCAGCCCGAGGCCCCCACCCATCTCAAAACTTCACACAGATACGCAGTATTTT.